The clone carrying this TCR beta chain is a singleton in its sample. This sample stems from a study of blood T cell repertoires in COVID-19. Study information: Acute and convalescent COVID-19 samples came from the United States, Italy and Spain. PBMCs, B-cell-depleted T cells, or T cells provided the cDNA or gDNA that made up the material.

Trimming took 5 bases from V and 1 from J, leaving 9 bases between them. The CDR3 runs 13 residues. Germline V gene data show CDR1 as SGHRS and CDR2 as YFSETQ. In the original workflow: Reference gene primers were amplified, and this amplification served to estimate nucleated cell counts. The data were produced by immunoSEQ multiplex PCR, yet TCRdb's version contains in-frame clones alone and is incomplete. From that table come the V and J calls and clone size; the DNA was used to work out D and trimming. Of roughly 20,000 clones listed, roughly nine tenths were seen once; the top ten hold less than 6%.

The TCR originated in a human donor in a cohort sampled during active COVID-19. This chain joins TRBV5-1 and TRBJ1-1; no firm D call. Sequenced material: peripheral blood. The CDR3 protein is CASRAGKNTEAFF. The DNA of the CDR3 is TGCGCCAGCAGAGCGGGAAAGAACACTGAAGCTTTCTTT. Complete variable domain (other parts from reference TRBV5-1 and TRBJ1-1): KAGVTQTPRYLIKTRGQQVTLSCSPISGHRSVSWYQQTPGQGLQFLFEYFSETQRNKGNFPGRFSGRQFSNSRSEMNVSTLELGDSALYLCASRAGKNTEAFFGQGTRLTVV.